This T cell receptor (beta chain) was identified in a study of T cell responses to AZD1222 COVID-19 vaccine. Only in-frame clones appear in the TCRdb table, and some are missing; sequencing was by immunoSEQ multiplex PCR. The sample includes 100,000 or so clones, just over 90% of them seen just once. Unmatched junction bases numbered 17, after V lost 6 bases and J lost 15 bases. CDR1 and CDR2 from the germline V gene are SNHLY and FYNNEI. The CDR3 runs to 14 residues. The specimen comprised peripheral blood, sampled on day 0 of AZD1222 vaccination. The sequence was obtained from an adult in good health. V and J are TRBV2 and TRBJ1-5; TRBD1 aligns across 7 bases. The CDR3 DNA is TGTGCCAGCAGCCAGAGGGGGGTGGACAGGTCCAGGCATTTT. The encoded protein is CASSQRGVDRSRHF.